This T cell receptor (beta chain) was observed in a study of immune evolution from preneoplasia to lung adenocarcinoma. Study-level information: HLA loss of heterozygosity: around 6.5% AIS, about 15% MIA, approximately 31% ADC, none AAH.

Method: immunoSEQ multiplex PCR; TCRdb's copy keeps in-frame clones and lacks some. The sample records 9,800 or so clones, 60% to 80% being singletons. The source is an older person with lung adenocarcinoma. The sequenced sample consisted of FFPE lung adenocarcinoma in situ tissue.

The DNA for the CDR3 is TGTGCCATGAGAGCTCGGGACTCGCCAGGAGATACGCAGTATTTT. Its translation: CAMRARDSPGDTQYF. The chain is built from TRBV10-3 and TRBJ2-3, with a tentative D call TRBD2 (6 bases). The V gene lost 9 bases and the J gene lost 5 bases, with 21 bases spanning the gap. The CDR3 is 15 residues long. The germline V gene has CDR1 ENHRY and CDR2 SYGVKD.